What follows are 18 T cell receptor beta chains derived from one specimen sequenced in a study of Graves' ophthalmopathy and Graves' hyperthyroidism. Scientists amplified the TCR beta CDR3 regions from RNA transcripts. HTBI-primed first-round RT-PCR preceded second-round multiplex PCR. Using its own MiXCR run on the multiplex PCR reads, TCRdb lists one record per CDR3 protein. The table lists roughly 400,000 distinct CDR3 sequences, 15% to 20% of them singletons. The sample comprised peripheral blood. The receptors derive from an adult woman with stable Graves' hyperthyroidism.

In its sample, this clonotype was seen many times. The chain links TRBV7-3 to TRBJ2-7, with 7 bases aligning to TRBD1. J was trimmed by 12 bases and V by 5 bases; bases with no gene match: 13. The CDR3 has 13 amino acids. Germline V CDR1 and CDR2: SGHTA, FQGTGA. This chain's CDR3 is CASSRTKGGELYF. CDR3 nucleotides: TGTGCCAGCAGCCGGACCAAAGGGGGCGAATTGTACTTC. Complete variable domain (other parts from reference TRBV7-3 and TRBJ2-7): GAGVSQTPSNKVTEKGKYVELRCDPISGHTALYWYRQSLGQGPEFLIYFQGTGAADDSGLPNDRFFAVRPEGSVSTLKIQRTERGDSAVYLCASSRTKGGELYFGPGTRLTVT.

This clonotype was counted once. One end of the junction fails to match germline, which may point to a read error. This chain connects TRBV2 to TRBJ2-7; D is ambiguous. This CDR3 region has 13 residues. Germline values: CDR1 SNHLY, CDR2 FYNNEI. The CDR3 coding sequence is TGTGCCAGCTCTTTACTGAAGAACAACGATCAGTACTTC. Its protein is CASSLLKNNDQYF.

There are many counts of this clonotype. V gene TRBV6-2 or TRBV6-3 combines with J gene TRBJ2-2; D possibly corresponds to TRBD1 (5 bases). Germline CDR1 MNHEY, CDR2 SVGEGT. CDR3 size: 15 residues. V was trimmed by 5 bases and J by 9 bases, leaving 19 bases between them. The CDR3 sequence: CASSPPFWGPRELFF. In DNA, the CDR3 is TGTGCCAGCAGTCCCCCCTTTTGGGGCCCCCGGGAGCTGTTTTTT.

This clonotype has at least ten counts. The chain uses TRBV7-9 and TRBJ2-5; 8 nucleotides align to TRBD2. The junction had 5 bases not matched to a gene; V was cut back by 4 bases and J by 7 bases. CDR3 length: 13 amino acids. Germline assignment: CDR1 SEHNR and CDR2 FQNEAQ (reference sequence). The CDR3 is CASSSGLVGTQYF. CDR3 DNA: TGTGCCAGCAGCTCGGGACTAGTGGGGACCCAGTACTTC.

The V and J genes are TRBV14 and TRBJ1-2; D is possibly TRBD1 (5 bases). This CDR3 spans 12 amino acids. Per germline, CDR1 SGHDN and CDR2 FVKESK. Deletions cut 1 base from V and 8 bases from J, with 8 bases between. The CDR3 loop is CASSQVGEGYTF. The CDR3 bases are TGTGCCAGCAGCCAAGTGGGGGAGGGCTACACCTTC.

The chain links TRBV13 to TRBJ1-1, with a possible D match to TRBD1 (6 bases). The germline gives CDR1 PRHDT, CDR2 FYEKMQ (reference sequence). The V gene lost 7 bases and the J gene lost 1 base, with 10 bases spanning the gap. CDR3 length equals 13 residues. For the CDR3, the DNA is TGTGCCAGCATGGGGACACCGAACACTGAAGCTTTCTTT. Translating gives CASMGTPNTEAFF.

This clonotype was detected many times. This chain links TRBV7-9 with TRBJ1-1, with D unclear. The CDR3 covers 12 residues. Germline lookup yields CDR1 SEHNR and CDR2 FQNEAQ (reference sequence). Trimming cost V 1 base and J 6 bases, with 6 bases left between them. The CDR3 is CASSLDSPEAFF. In nucleotides, the CDR3 is TGTGCCAGCAGCTTAGATTCCCCTGAAGCTTTCTTT.

The V gene is TRBV14, the J gene TRBJ1-1; D remains unclear. The CDR3 contains 13 residues. Germline-derived CDR1 and CDR2 are SGHDN and FVKESK. V lost 8 bases, J lost 1 base, and 11 bases lay in between. The CDR3 coding sequence is TGTGCCAGCCAACGGGGAGGGAACACTGAAGCTTTCTTT. This translates into CASQRGGNTEAFF.

This clonotype was found a few times. The V and J genes are TRBV6-1 and TRBJ1-2; D is ambiguous. CDR1 is MNHNS and CDR2 is SASEGT in the germline V gene. The CDR3 runs 15 residues. Between the trimmed V and J ends, which lost 6 bases and 0 bases, there was a span of 14 bases. The CDR3 spells CASSRGVQANYGYTF. The CDR3 DNA follows: TGTGCCAGCAGCCGGGGAGTGCAGGCTAACTATGGCTACACCTTC.

The table lists this clonotype with many counts. The genes are TRBV28 and TRBJ2-7; D unresolved. V was pared by 2 bases and J by 0 bases, with 5 bases between. This CDR3 region has 13 residues. Germline V gene data show CDR1 as MDHEN and CDR2 as SYDVKM. The CDR3 sequence: CASSLPSSYEQYF. CDR3 sequence (DNA): TGTGCCAGCAGTTTACCGAGCTCCTACGAGCAGTACTTC. The entire variable domain, with the rest obtained from reference TRBV28 and TRBJ2-7, is as follows: DVKVTQSSRYLVKRTGEKVFLECVQDMDHENMFWYRQDPGLGLRLIYFSYDVKMKEKGDIPEGYSVSREKKERFSLILESASTNQTSMYLCASSLPSSYEQYFGPGTRLTVT.

On this clonotype: This may arise from a read error, as a much more abundant clone is one base away. V usage is TRBV6-5 and J usage is TRBJ2-5; 7 positions match TRBD1. Germline V CDR1 and CDR2: MNHEY, SVGAGI. There are 14 residues in the CDR3. The CDR3 DNA reads TGTGCCAGCAGTTATGTTGGGACAGAAGAGACCAAGTACTTC. Its protein is CASSYVGTEETKYF.

This clonotype came up many times. The chain couples TRBV6-1 to TRBJ2-3; tentatively, D is TRBD2 (6 bases). Per germline, CDR1 MNHNS and CDR2 SASEGT. CDR3 length: 13 residues. V was trimmed by 6 bases and J by 1 base, leaving 8 bases between them. The CDR3 DNA reads TGTGCCAGCAGGCGGGACGGCACAGATACGCAGTATTTT. It codes for CASRRDGTDTQYF.

In this sample, this clonotype turned up many times. J is TRBJ2-5 and V is TRBV9; a weak D match, TRBD2 (5 bases). Germline lookup yields CDR1 SGDLS and CDR2 YYNGEE. With 4 bases removed from V and 5 bases from J, the gap between germline ends came to 15 bases. This CDR3 has 14 residues. Written as DNA, the CDR3 is TGTGCCAGCAGCTTAGACCCCCGCGGGGAGACCCAGTACTTC. Translated, it gives CASSLDPRGETQYF. Based on the CDR3 plus reference TRBV9 and TRBJ2-5, the full variable domain is DSGVTQTPKHLITATGQRVTLRCSPRSGDLSVYWYQQSLDQGLQFLIQYYNGEERAKGNILERFSAQQFPDLHSELNLSSLELGDSALYFCASSLDPRGETQYFGPGTRLLVL.

This clonotype was found a few times. CDR3 nucleotides: TGTGCCACCAGCAGACAGGGGTTAGAGGATGAAAAACTGTTTTTT. Encoded protein: CATSRQGLEDEKLFF. The chain has TRBV15 and TRBJ1-4, with D perhaps matching TRBD1 (6 bases). The CDR3 length is 15 residues. Trimming took off 2 bases at V and 6 bases at J, with 13 bases between the two ends. Germline lookup yields CDR1 LNHNV and CDR2 YYDKDF (reference sequence).

This clonotype showed up many times. This chain uses TRBV12-3 or TRBV12-4 with TRBJ2-7; D gene ambiguous. The germline V and J ends were trimmed by 0 bases and 6 bases, with 6 bases remaining between them. The CDR3 spans 12 residues. In DNA form, the CDR3 reads TGTGCCAGCAGTTTAGCACAGTTCGAGCAGTACTTC. Amino acids: CASSLAQFEQYF.

The J gene is TRBJ2-5, the V gene TRBV14; D ambiguous. Trimming stripped 4 bases from V and 13 bases from J, with 19 bases between. CDR1 and CDR2 (germline): SGHDN, FVKESK. CDR3 size: 13 residues. CDR3 protein: CASSLDPPSEVYF. The CDR3 nucleotides read TGTGCCAGCAGCCTAGACCCCCCTTCAGAGGTGTACTTC.

J is TRBJ2-2 and V is TRBV3-1; no reliable D call. V dropped 2 bases and J dropped 6 bases, with 4 bases sitting between them. CDR1 and CDR2 from the germline V gene are LGHDT and YNNKEL (reference sequence). The CDR3 extends over 12 amino acids. For the CDR3, the DNA is TGTGCCAGCAGCCAACCCCCCGGGGAGCTGTTTTTT. Encoded protein: CASSQPPGELFF.

The chain combines TRBV5-1 with TRBJ2-5; 8 nucleotides agree with TRBD1. V was pared by 4 bases and J by 5 bases, with 13 bases of the junction left unmatched. This CDR3 is built from 16 residues. CDR1 is SGHRS, CDR2 YFSETQ, per germline. CDR3 in DNA: TGCGCCAGCAGCGCCGGGACAGGTGGGGCAGAGGAGACCCAGTACTTC. As protein: CASSAGTGGAEETQYF.